This TCR beta chain was recorded in a study of T cell repertoires in cytomegalovirus infection. Study details: In public TCR beta signatures, there were indications of both CMV infection and matching HLA type.

The CDR3 is made up of 22 amino acids. Germline V gives CDR1 SEHNR, CDR2 FQNEAQ (reference sequence). V was clipped by 8 bases and J by 0 bases, with 35 bases between them. A remark on this clonotype: Its specificity is not known.

Study-wide findings and caveats: The study identified carriers of CMV plus the relevant HLA from cumulative public TCR beta family frequency. Clonotypes of TCR beta that were HLA-C-restricted and CMV-specific dominated the ex vivo response.

Using its own MiXCR run on the reads, TCRdb lists one record per CDR3 protein. The repertoire holds 510,000 or so distinct CDR3 sequences, with more than 25% as singletons. The rearrangement uses TRBV7-9 and TRBJ2-1; perhaps TRBD2 as D (6 bases). Sequencing was performed on PBMCs. The origin of this receptor is a human donor in good health (CMV status not recorded). Some clones in this sample may be carry-over from other donors' samples. DNA of the CDR3: TGTGCCAGCTCGGGGTGGGTCCGGCCGGGACTCAGGGAGCACGTCTCCTACAATGAGCAGTTCTTC. Translation gives CASSGWVRPGLREHVSYNEQFF.